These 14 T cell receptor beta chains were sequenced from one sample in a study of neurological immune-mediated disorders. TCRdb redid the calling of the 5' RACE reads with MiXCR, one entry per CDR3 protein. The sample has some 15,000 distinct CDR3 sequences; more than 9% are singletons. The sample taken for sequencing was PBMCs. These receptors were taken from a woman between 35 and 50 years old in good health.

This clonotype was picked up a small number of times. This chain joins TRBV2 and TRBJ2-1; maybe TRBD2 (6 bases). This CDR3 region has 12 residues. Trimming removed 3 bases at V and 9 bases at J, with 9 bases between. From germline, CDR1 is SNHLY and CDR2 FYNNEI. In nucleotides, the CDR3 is TGTGCCAGCAGTGAGGGGGGTGGTGAGCAGTTCTTC. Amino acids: CASSEGGGEQFF.

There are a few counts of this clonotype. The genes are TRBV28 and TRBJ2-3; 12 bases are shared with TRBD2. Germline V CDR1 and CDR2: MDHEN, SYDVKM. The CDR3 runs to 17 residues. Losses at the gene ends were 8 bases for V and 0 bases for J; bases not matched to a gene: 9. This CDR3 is CASGAGTSGLSTDTQYF. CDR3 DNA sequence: TGTGCCAGCGGAGCGGGGACTAGCGGGCTAAGCACAGATACGCAGTATTTT.

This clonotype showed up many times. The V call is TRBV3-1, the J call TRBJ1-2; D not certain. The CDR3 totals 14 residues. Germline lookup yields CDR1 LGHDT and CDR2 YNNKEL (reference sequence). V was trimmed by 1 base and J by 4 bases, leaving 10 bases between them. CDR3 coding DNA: TGTGCCAGCAGCCAAGTTTTAGGGAGCTATGGCTACACCTTC. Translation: CASSQVLGSYGYTF.

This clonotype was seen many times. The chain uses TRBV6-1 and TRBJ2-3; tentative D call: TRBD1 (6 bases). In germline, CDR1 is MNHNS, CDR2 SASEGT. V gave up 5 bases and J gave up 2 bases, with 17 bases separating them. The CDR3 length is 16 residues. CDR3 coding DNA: TGTGCCAGCAGTCCTCCAGGGTGGACAGTCACAGATACGCAGTATTTT. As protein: CASSPPGWTVTDTQYF.

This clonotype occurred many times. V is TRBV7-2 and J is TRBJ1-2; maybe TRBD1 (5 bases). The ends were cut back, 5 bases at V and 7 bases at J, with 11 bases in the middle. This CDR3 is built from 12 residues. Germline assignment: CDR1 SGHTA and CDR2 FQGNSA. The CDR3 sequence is CASSPPGGGYTF. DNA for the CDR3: TGTGCCAGCAGCCCCCCCGGGGGTGGCTACACCTTC.

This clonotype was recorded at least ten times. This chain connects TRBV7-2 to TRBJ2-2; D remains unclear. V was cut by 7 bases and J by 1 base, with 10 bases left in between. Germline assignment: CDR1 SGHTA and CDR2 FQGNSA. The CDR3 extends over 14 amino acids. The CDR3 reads CASTVGLNTGELFF. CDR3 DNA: TGTGCCAGCACTGTAGGGTTGAACACCGGGGAGCTGTTTTTT.

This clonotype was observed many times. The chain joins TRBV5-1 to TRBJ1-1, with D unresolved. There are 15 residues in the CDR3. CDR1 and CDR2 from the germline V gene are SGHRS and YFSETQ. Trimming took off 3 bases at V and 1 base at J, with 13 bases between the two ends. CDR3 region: CASSWWAGRNTEAFF. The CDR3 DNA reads TGCGCCAGCAGCTGGTGGGCAGGCCGGAACACTGAAGCTTTCTTT.

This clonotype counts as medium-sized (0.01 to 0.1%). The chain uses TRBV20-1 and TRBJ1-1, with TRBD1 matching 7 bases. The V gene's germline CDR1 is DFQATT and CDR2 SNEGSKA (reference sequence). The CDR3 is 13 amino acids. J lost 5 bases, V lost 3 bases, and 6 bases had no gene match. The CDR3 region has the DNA TGCAGTGCTAGGCAGGGGGGGGATACTGAAGCTTTCTTT. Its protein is CSARQGGDTEAFF.

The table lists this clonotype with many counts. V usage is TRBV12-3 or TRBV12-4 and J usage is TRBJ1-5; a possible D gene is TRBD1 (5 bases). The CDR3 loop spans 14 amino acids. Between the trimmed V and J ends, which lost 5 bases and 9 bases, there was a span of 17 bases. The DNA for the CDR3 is TGTGCCAGCAGTGGGGCCAATGGTTTGCGGCCCCAGCATTTT. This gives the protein CASSGANGLRPQHF.

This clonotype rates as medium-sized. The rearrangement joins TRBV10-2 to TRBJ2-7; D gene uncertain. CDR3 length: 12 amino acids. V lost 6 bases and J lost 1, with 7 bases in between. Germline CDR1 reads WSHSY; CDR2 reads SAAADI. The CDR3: CASRADSYEQYF. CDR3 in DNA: TGCGCCAGCAGGGCGGATTCCTACGAGCAGTACTTC.

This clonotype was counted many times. The CDR3 spells CASSDFASADEQFF. CDR3 nucleotides: TGTGCCAGCAGTGACTTTGCCTCTGCCGATGAGCAGTTCTTC. The V call is TRBV6-4, the J call TRBJ2-1; the D is unclear. Trimming took 1 base from V and 8 from J, leaving 12 bases between them. The CDR3 totals 14 residues. Germline assignment: CDR1 MRHNA and CDR2 SNTAGT.

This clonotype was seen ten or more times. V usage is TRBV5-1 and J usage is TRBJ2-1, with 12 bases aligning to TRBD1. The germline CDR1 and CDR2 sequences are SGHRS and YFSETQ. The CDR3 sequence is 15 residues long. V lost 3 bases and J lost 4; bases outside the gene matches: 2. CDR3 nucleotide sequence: TGCGCCAGCAGCTGGGGACAGGGGGCTTACAATGAGCAGTTCTTC. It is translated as CASSWGQGAYNEQFF.

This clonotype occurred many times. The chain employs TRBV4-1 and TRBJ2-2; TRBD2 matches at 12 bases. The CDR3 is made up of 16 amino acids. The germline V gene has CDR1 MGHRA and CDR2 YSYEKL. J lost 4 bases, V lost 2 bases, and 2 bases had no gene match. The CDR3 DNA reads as TGCGCCAGCAGCCAAAGACTAGCGGGGGCCACCGGGGAGCTGTTTTTT. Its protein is CASSQRLAGATGELFF.

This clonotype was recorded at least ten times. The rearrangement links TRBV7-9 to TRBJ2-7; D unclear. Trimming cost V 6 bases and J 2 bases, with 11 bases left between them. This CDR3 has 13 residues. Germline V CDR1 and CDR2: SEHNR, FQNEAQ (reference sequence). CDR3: CASSTQVTYEQYF. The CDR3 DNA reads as TGTGCCAGCAGTACCCAGGTTACCTACGAGCAGTACTTC.